This T cell receptor (beta chain) was recovered during a study of cytomegalovirus exposure and HLA in healthy donors. This PCR relied on a set of 60 Vbeta primers and 13 Jbeta primers. Profiling relied on immunoSEQ multiplex PCR, and the TCRdb table lists in-frame clones only, not all of them. The sample records about 120,000 clones, 74% being singletons. Germline V gives CDR1 SEHNR, CDR2 FQNEAQ (reference sequence). V lost 5 bases and J lost 5, with 22 bases in between. This CDR3 has 16 residues. The specimen was PBMCs. This receptor was taken from a human donor in good health. The genes are TRBV7-9 and TRBJ2-7; D perhaps matches TRBD2 (6 bases). As DNA, the CDR3 is TGTGCCAGCAGCCCGGGACGGGACGGAGGGTGGCACGAGCAGTACTTC. This encodes CASSPGRDGGWHEQYF.